A selection of T cell receptor beta chains follows, all from one sample in a study of cytomegalovirus exposure and HLA in healthy donors. Produced via immunoSEQ multiplex PCR; TCRdb's table is partial and in-frame only. The sample carries 100,000 to 150,000 clones, over 70% recorded once. Specimen: PBMCs. The source of these receptors is a woman aged 45-59 years in good health and CMV-seronegative. Both conserved end residues are trimmed from each CDR3.

TRBJ2-5 TRBV19 ASSFDFRGYADKGETQY
TRBJ2-4 TRBV28 ASRGAWAKNIQY
TRBJ2-6 TRBV9 ASSVVRGGGGTSSGANVLT
TRBJ2-1 TRBV29-1 SVATGNYYNEQF
TRBJ2-4 TRBV29-1 SVGTGGIDIQY
TRBJ1-2 TRBV15 ATSRDRGIYGYT
TRBJ2-7 TRBV4-2 ASSQDQEGPGEQY
TRBJ2-1 TRBV27 ANLAVAGRYNEQF
TRBJ2-1 TRBV29-1 SVDRSSGISLLAEQF
. TRBV5-6 ASSLGGGQRAYEQY
TRBJ2-6 TRBV7-2 ASSLVAGSGANVLT
TRBJ2-1 TRBV6-5 ASSYSMGTGDNEQF
TRBJ2-7 TRBV11-3 ASSLGGGSYEQY
TRBJ2-3 TRBV6-1 ASIVGPASADTQY
TRBJ2-1 TRBV25-1 ASSEPGLAEQGQF
TRBJ2-1 TRBV7-2 ASSPTGGWYNEQF
TRBJ1-4 TRBV4-1 ADELEGKANEKLF
TRBJ1-4 TRBV5-1 ASSLGQGRVGEKLF